One sample yielded the 19 T cell receptor beta chains listed below, sequenced in a study of graft-versus-host responses after intestinal transplantation (dated by TCRdb to the early 2020s). Dithiothreitol, EDTA incubations and collagenase D digestion were used to isolate intraepithelial and lamina propria lymphocytes from graft specimens. Receptor amplification or capture employed the immunoSEQ multiplex PCR assay. Drawn from immuneACCESS, this table holds only the in-frame rearrangements with V and J called that TCRdb kept. Clones are partly lost; checked studies trace under half to an unresolved V gene and leave the rest unexplained. Counted in this sample were about 7,000 clones; more than 65% of them appeared once. The ten top clones hold roughly a fifth of the sample. The sequenced sample was ileum tissue, obtained about 240 days after intestinal transplantation. The receptors were sampled from a human patient who received an intestinal transplant, so some T cells may come from the graft donor.

The chain recombines TRBV5-1 with TRBJ2-7, with 10 positions matching TRBD1. CDR1 and CDR2 (germline): SGHRS, YFSETQ. Losses at the gene ends were 5 bases for V and 3 bases for J; bases not matched to a gene: 8. This CDR3 has 15 residues. For the CDR3, the DNA is TGCGCCAGCAGGGCCGGGACAGGGGTCATCTACGAGCAGTACGTC. This encodes CASRAGTGVIYEQYV.

The chain couples TRBV4-2 to TRBJ2-7; 9 bases fit TRBD2. CDR3 length: 15 amino acids. Germline loops: CDR1 LGHNA, CDR2 YNFKEQ. With V trimmed by 0 bases and J by 3 bases, 3 bases remained unmatched. CDR3 region: CASSQDKRGDYEQYF. CDR3 nucleotide sequence: TGTGCCAGCAGCCAAGATAAGCGGGGGGACTACGAGCAGTACTTC.

The rearrangement uses TRBV5-4 and TRBJ2-5; 9 bases line up with TRBD2. The V and J ends lost 0 bases and 3 bases, in that order; junction bases with no gene match: 9. Germline V gene data show CDR1 as SGHNT and CDR2 as YYREEE (reference sequence). This CDR3 is built from 17 residues. CDR3 sequence reads: CASSLALAGAEKETQYF. CDR3 bases: TGTGCCAGCAGCTTGGCACTAGCGGGCGCCGAGAAAGAGACCCAGTACTTC.

The chain joins TRBV6-4 to TRBJ2-3; TRBD1 agrees at 9 bases. J lost 1 base, V lost 4 bases, and 0 bases had no gene match. Germline-derived CDR1 and CDR2 are MRHNA and SNTAGT. The CDR3 totals 14 residues. The CDR3: CASSGTGGTDTQYF. The CDR3 bases are TGTGCCAGCAGTGGGACAGGGGGCACAGATACGCAGTATTTT.

The J gene is TRBJ2-3, the V gene TRBV9; TRBD2 is a possible D gene (6 bases). Trimming shortened V by 0 bases and J by 3 bases, and 11 bases separated the two germline ends. The CDR3 sequence is 15 residues long. Germline CDR1 and CDR2: SGDLS and YYNGEE. Written as DNA, the CDR3 is TGTGCCAGCAGCGTAGGCGGGGTGTGGACAGATACGCAGTATTTT. It encodes CASSVGGVWTDTQYF.

This chain links TRBV5-1 with TRBJ2-5; no clear D. V was clipped by 6 bases and J by 4 bases, with 19 bases between them. The CDR3 has 15 residues. CDR1 SGHRS and CDR2 YFSETQ come from the germline V gene. CDR3 in amino acids: CASNQPGFRGETQYF. CDR3 sequence (DNA): TGCGCCAGCAACCAACCCGGCTTCCGAGGAGAGACCCAGTACTTC.

V gene TRBV30 combines with J gene TRBJ1-6, with TRBD1 matching over 7 bases. CDR1 is GTSNPN and CDR2 is SVGIG in the germline V gene (reference sequence). V lost 0 bases to trimming and J lost 4 bases; unmatched junction nucleotides: 6. This CDR3 is 16 amino acids long. The CDR3 region has the DNA TGTGCCTGGAGTGTAGAACAGGGGTGGTATAATTCACCCCTCCACTTT. Amino acid sequence: CAWSVEQGWYNSPLHF.

V is TRBV19 and J is TRBJ2-1; D could derive from TRBD1 or TRBD2 (6 bases each). CDR1 and CDR2 from the germline V gene are LNHDA and SQIVND (reference sequence). The CDR3 spans 16 residues. The V and J ends lost 5 bases and 2 bases respectively, with 16 bases between them. The CDR3 nucleotides read TGTGCCAGTAGTCCATGGAAGGGGGGTCCCTACAATGAGCAGTTCTTC. Translated, it gives CASSPWKGGPYNEQFF. Combining the CDR3 with reference TRBV19 and TRBJ2-1 gives the whole variable domain DGGITQSPKYLFRKEGQNVTLSCEQNLNHDAMYWYRQDPGQGLRLIYYSQIVNDFQKGDIAEGYSVSREKKESFPLTVTSAQKNPTAFYLCASSPWKGGPYNEQFFGPGTRLTVL.

The chain carries TRBV6-5 and TRBJ1-6; 9 nucleotides align to TRBD1. Germline V CDR1 and CDR2: MNHEY, SVGAGI. This CDR3 comprises 14 residues. With V trimmed by 8 bases and J by 8 bases, 7 bases remained unmatched. Written as DNA, the CDR3 is TGTGCCAGCGGCGGGGACAGGGTTGATTCACCCCTCCACTTT. Protein: CASGGDRVDSPLHF.

The chain carries TRBV6-5 and TRBJ2-1; tentative D call: TRBD1 (5 bases). V gave up 0 bases and J gave up 2 bases, with 11 bases separating them. This CDR3 is built from 16 residues. Germline V gene lookup returns CDR1 MNHEY and CDR2 SVGAGI. Written as DNA, the CDR3 is TGTGCCAGCAGTTACTCGGCTGAAGGGGCCTACAATGAGCAGTTCTTC. This encodes CASSYSAEGAYNEQFF.

The V call is TRBV9, the J call TRBJ2-1; weak D call: TRBD2 (7 bases). The germline V gene encodes CDR1 SGDLS and CDR2 YYNGEE. This CDR3 has 15 residues. V lost 0 bases and J 7 bases, leaving 14 bases between the germline ends. This chain's CDR3 is CASSVGGGGLNEQFF. CDR3 nucleotide sequence: TGTGCCAGCAGCGTAGGTGGCGGGGGCCTGAATGAGCAGTTCTTC.

The table lists this clone with a few counts. This chain links TRBV2 with TRBJ2-7; 10 nucleotides line up with TRBD2. The V and J ends lost 1 base and 2 bases, in that order; junction bases with no gene match: 14. The germline CDR1 and CDR2 sequences are SNHLY and FYNNEI. This CDR3 has 19 amino acids. The DNA for the CDR3 is TGTGCCAGCAGTGAAGACCCGGGGCTAGCGGGGGTTTTCGCCTACGAGCAGTACGTC. It translates to CASSEDPGLAGVFAYEQYV.

The J gene is TRBJ2-7, the V gene TRBV2; D ambiguous. The CDR3 is 14 amino acids. With 7 bases removed from V and 5 bases from J, the gap between germline ends came to 18 bases. Per germline, CDR1 SNHLY and CDR2 FYNNEI. CDR3 in amino acids: CASNSRPGSHEQYV. DNA for the CDR3: TGTGCCAGCAATTCGAGGCCCGGGTCGCACGAGCAGTACGTC.

In this sample, this clone turned up a few times. This chain joins TRBV21-1 and TRBJ2-2; the table assigns TRBD2, which was not confirmed against the DNA. TRBV21-1 is a pseudogene locus. The CDR3 sequence is 15 residues long. The CDR3 is CASSHRDDNTGELFF. CDR3 in DNA: TGTGCCAGCAGCCACCGGGATGATAACACCGGGGAGCTGTTTTTT.

The gene calls are TRBV2 and TRBJ1-6, with 10 positions matching TRBD1. The CDR3 runs 15 residues. With V trimmed by 6 bases and J by 10 bases, 9 bases remained unmatched. Germline V lookup: CDR1 SNHLY, CDR2 FYNNEI. CDR3 sequence reads: CASRVRQGAESPLHF. The CDR3 region has the DNA TGTGCCAGCAGGGTCCGACAGGGGGCGGAATCACCCCTCCACTTT.

The rearrangement joins TRBV27 to TRBJ2-7; tentatively, D is TRBD1 or TRBD2 (5 bases each). Germline assignment: CDR1 MNHEY and CDR2 SMNVEV (reference sequence). V dropped 2 bases and J dropped 4 bases, with 12 bases sitting between them. The CDR3 sequence is 14 residues long. This CDR3 reads CASSLQGERYEQYV. The CDR3 region has the DNA TGTGCCAGCAGTTTACAAGGGGAGAGGTACGAGCAGTACGTC.

This clone was observed once. V and J are TRBV7-3 and TRBJ1-6, with 7 bases that match TRBD1. J lost 10 bases, V lost 5 bases, and 14 bases had no gene match. The CDR3 is made up of 16 amino acids. CDR1 and CDR2 from the germline V gene are SGHTA and FQGTGA. CDR3 in amino acids: CASSRERQGRGSPLHF. CDR3 sequence (DNA): TGTGCCAGCAGCCGAGAAAGACAGGGCAGGGGCTCACCCCTCCACTTT.

To note about this clone: Additional DNA sequences in this sample encode the identical CDR3. V is TRBV2 and J is TRBJ1-4, with D uncertain. Germline V gene lookup returns CDR1 SNHLY and CDR2 FYNNEI. The CDR3 covers 11 residues. V dropped 10 bases and J dropped 5 bases, with 8 bases sitting between them. Here the CDR3 reads CAIALNEKLFF. CDR3 DNA: TGTGCCATCGCCTTAAATGAAAAACTGTTTTTT.

This clone was counted only a few times. The CDR3 region has the DNA TGTGCCAGCAGCCCGGGACAGCCACAAGAGACCCAGTACTTC. Translation: CASSPGQPQETQYF. The V and J genes are TRBV5-3 and TRBJ2-5; TRBD1 agrees at 7 bases. TRBV5-3 is flagged as an ORF with uncertain function. The CDR3 covers 14 residues. Unmatched junction bases numbered 9, after V lost 8 bases and J lost 2 bases.